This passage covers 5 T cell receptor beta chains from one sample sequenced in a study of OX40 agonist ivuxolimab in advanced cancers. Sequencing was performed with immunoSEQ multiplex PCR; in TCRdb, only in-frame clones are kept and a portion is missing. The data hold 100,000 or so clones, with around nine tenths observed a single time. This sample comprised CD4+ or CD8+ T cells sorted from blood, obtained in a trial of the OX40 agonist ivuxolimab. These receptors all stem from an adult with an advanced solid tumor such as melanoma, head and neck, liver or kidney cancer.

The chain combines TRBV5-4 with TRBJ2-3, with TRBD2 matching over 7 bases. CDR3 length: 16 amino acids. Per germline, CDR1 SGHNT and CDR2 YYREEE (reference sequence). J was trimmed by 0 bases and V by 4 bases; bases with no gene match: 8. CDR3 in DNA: TGTGCCAGCAGCACGGGACTACGCCAAAGCACAGATACGCAGTATTTT. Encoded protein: CASSTGLRQSTDTQYF.

The CDR3, as DNA: TGTGCCAGCAGCAAAGCTGGCGTTGGCTCCTACAATGAGCAGTTCTTC. This codes for CASSKAGVGSYNEQFF. The chain recombines TRBV21-1 with TRBJ2-1. TRBV21-1 is designated a pseudogene. CDR3 length equals 16 residues.

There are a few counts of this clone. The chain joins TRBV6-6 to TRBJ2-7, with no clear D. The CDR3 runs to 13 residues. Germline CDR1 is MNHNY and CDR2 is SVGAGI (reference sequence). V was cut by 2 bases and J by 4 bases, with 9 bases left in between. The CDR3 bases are TGTGCCAGCAGTTACCCGACACCTTACGAGCAGTACTTC. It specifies CASSYPTPYEQYF.

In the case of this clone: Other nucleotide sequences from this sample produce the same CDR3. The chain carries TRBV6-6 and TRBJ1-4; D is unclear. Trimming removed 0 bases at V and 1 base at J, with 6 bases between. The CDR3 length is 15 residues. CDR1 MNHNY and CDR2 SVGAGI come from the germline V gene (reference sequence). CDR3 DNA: TGTGCCAGCAGTTACTCGAGAGGAACTAATGAAAAACTGTTTTTT. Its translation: CASSYSRGTNEKLFF.

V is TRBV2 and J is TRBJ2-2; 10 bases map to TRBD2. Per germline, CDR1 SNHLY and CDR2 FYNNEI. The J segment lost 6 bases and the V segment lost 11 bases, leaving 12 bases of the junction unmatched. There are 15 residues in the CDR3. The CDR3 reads CAQQASGSHAGELFF. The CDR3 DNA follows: TGTGCCCAGCAGGCTAGCGGGAGCCATGCCGGGGAGCTGTTTTTT.